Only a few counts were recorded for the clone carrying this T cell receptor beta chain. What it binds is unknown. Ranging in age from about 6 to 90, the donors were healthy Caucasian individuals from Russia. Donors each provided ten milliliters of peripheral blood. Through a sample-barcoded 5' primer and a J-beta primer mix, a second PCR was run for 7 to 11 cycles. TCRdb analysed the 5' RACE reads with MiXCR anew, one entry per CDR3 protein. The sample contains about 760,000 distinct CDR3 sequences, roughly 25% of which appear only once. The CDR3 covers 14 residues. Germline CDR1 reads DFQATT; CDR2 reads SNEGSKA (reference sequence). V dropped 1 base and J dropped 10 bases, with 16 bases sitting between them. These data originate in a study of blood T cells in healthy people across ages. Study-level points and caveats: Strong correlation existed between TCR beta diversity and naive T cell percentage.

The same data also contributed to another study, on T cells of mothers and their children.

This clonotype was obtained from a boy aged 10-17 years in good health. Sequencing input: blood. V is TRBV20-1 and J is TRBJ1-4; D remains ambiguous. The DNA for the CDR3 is TGCAGTGCTAGAGCTAACCGTGGGTCGGGAAAACTGTTTTTT. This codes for CSARANRGSGKLFF.